The present T cell receptor beta chain was sequenced within a study of post-analysis software for immune sequencing data. TCR beta cDNA libraries had unique molecular identifiers. TCRdb re-called the PCR reads with MiXCR, one entry per CDR3 protein. The sample holds almost 700,000 distinct CDR3 sequences, approximately 59% seen once. J gave up 9 bases and V 1 base, and 12 bases lay outside the gene matches. CDR3 length equals 16 residues. Worth noting for this clonotype: Antigen specificity is unknown.

Study-wide results and limits: About 5 TRBV segments (TRBV5-6, TRBV5-1 and TRBV20-1 among them) occurred more frequently in patients than in controls.

The sequencing input was blood. The V and J genes are TRBV12-3 or TRBV12-4 and TRBJ1-5; TRBD1 agrees at 7 bases. The clonotype was recovered from a girl aged 2 to 9 with multiple sclerosis. CDR3 in DNA: TGTGCCAGCAGTTTAGGTGGAGGGGGCACAAGGGGGCCCCAGCATTTT. Protein: CASSLGGGGTRGPQHF.